Shown below are 32 T cell receptor beta chains from a single sample sequenced in a study of T cell responses to AZD1222 COVID-19 vaccine. The repertoire was sequenced with immunoSEQ multiplex PCR; TCRdb's copy has only in-frame clones and lacks some. Among under 110,000 clones, just over 85% were seen once, and the ten largest hold 1.4%. The material was peripheral blood, obtained on day 0 of AZD1222 vaccination. The origin of the receptors is an adult in good health.

The chain has TRBV19 and TRBJ2-1; 10 bases match TRBD1. The germline V gene encodes CDR1 LNHDA and CDR2 SQIVND (reference sequence). The CDR3 totals 15 residues. J gave up 6 bases and V 4 bases, and 6 bases lay outside the gene matches. The CDR3 here is CASSTTGGSSNEQFF. In DNA form, the CDR3 reads TGTGCCAGTAGTACGACAGGGGGCAGCAGCAATGAGCAGTTCTTC.

The genes are TRBV28 and TRBJ2-5, with 8 nucleotides matching TRBD2. Germline V gives CDR1 MDHEN, CDR2 SYDVKM. This CDR3 has 12 residues. The trim removed 7 bases at V and 4 bases at J, leaving 2 bases unmatched. CDR3 sequence (DNA): TGTGCCAGCAACGGGGGGGGAGAGACCCAGTACTTC. Its protein product is CASNGGGETQYF.

The count of this clone is one. The V gene is TRBV12-5, the J gene TRBJ1-5; D gene ambiguous. This CDR3 contains 14 residues. Germline assignment: CDR1 LGHNT and CDR2 FRNRAP. Trimming removed 6 bases at V and 4 bases at J, with 13 bases between. The DNA for the CDR3 is TGTGCTAGTGGAACCACCGGGCCTAATCAGCCCCAGCATTTT. Its protein product is CASGTTGPNQPQHF.

V gene TRBV13 combines with J gene TRBJ1-2, with D perhaps TRBD1 (6 bases). This CDR3 region has 13 residues. Per germline, CDR1 PRHDT and CDR2 FYEKMQ (reference sequence). Trimming pared 9 bases from V and 3 bases from J, leaving 14 bases between. The CDR3 loop reads CASSVGAHYGYTF. CDR3 DNA: TGTGCCAGTTCCGTGGGGGCGCACTATGGCTACACCTTC.

This chain uses TRBV30 with TRBJ1-5; 11 bases are a match to TRBD1. The trim removed 5 bases at V and 3 bases at J, leaving 3 bases unmatched. Looked up from germline, CDR1 is GTSNPN and CDR2 is SVGIG (reference sequence). The CDR3 loop spans 14 amino acids. The chain's CDR3 is CAWRDRGNNQPQHF. The DNA for the CDR3 is TGTGCCTGGCGGGACAGGGGGAACAATCAGCCCCAGCATTTT.

The rearrangement joins TRBV30 to TRBJ2-7; D is uncertain. Trimming left V 3 bases short and J 7 bases short, with 10 bases between. CDR3 size: 11 residues. Germline CDR1 GTSNPN, CDR2 SVGIG (reference sequence). CDR3 in DNA: TGTGCCTGGAGCTGGCCGGAAGAGCAGTACTTC. It is translated as CAWSWPEEQYF.

The rearrangement uses TRBV10-3 and TRBJ1-3; D unclear. Between the trimmed V and J ends, which lost 3 bases and 0 bases, there was a span of 9 bases. The V gene's germline CDR1 is ENHRY and CDR2 SYGVKD. The CDR3 runs to 15 residues. The CDR3 bases are TGTGCCATCAGTGACCGGGGAGACTCTGGAAACACCATATATTTT. Residues: CAISDRGDSGNTIYF.

The chain is built from TRBV5-1 and TRBJ2-7; 10 bases are shared with TRBD2. The CDR3 loop spans 15 amino acids. The V and J ends lost 1 base and 2 bases, in that order; junction bases with no gene match: 3. Germline V CDR1 and CDR2: SGHRS, YFSETQ. DNA for the CDR3: TGCGCCAGCAGCTTGTCTAGCGGGGGACCCTACGAGCAGTACTTC. Its protein product is CASSLSSGGPYEQYF.

This chain joins TRBV19 and TRBJ2-2; no firm D call. Germline values: CDR1 LNHDA, CDR2 SQIVND (reference sequence). The CDR3 length is 14 residues. V lost 2 bases and J 6 bases, leaving 10 bases between the germline ends. The CDR3 DNA is TGTGCCAGTAGTATATCGACTGCGGCCGGGGAGCTGTTTTTT. It translates to CASSISTAAGELFF.

This clone was recorded once. The J gene is TRBJ2-1, the V gene TRBV11-1; weak D call: TRBD2 (5 bases). Germline V CDR1 and CDR2: SGHAT, FQDESV (reference sequence). The length of the CDR3 is 14 residues. V was cut by 5 bases and J by 3 bases, with 11 bases left in between. The CDR3 loop is CASSPARDYNEQFF. CDR3 nucleotides: TGTGCCAGCAGCCCCGCGAGGGACTACAATGAGCAGTTCTTC.

This clone occurred once. The rearrangement joins TRBV11-2 to TRBJ2-1, with TRBD2 matching 9 bases. The germline V gene encodes CDR1 SGHAT and CDR2 FQNNGV. This CDR3 has 16 residues. The junction had 3 bases not matched to a gene; V was cut back by 3 bases and J by 0 bases. For the CDR3, the DNA is TGTGCCAGCAGCTTTCTAGCGGGGAGCTCCTACAATGAGCAGTTCTTC. Translating gives CASSFLAGSSYNEQFF.

The J gene is TRBJ2-1, the V gene TRBV4-1; 7 bases fit TRBD2. Germline V gene lookup returns CDR1 MGHRA and CDR2 YSYEKL. The CDR3 is made up of 16 amino acids. Trimming took 2 bases from V and 3 from J; bases not matched to a gene: 7. The CDR3 here is CASSQNRDYDYNEQFF. CDR3 bases: TGCGCCAGCAGCCAAAACCGGGACTACGACTACAATGAGCAGTTCTTC.

The chain couples TRBV9 to TRBJ1-2; D gene uncertain. CDR1 is SGDLS and CDR2 is YYNGEE in the germline V gene. The V and J ends lost 0 bases and 4 bases respectively, with 13 bases between them. The CDR3 runs to 15 residues. This CDR3 reads CASSVGVSEPYGYTF. The CDR3 bases are TGTGCCAGCAGCGTAGGTGTGTCAGAGCCCTATGGCTACACCTTC.

This clone appeared a single time. V and J are TRBV11-3 and TRBJ2-1; no firm D call. V gave up 0 bases and J gave up 6 bases, with 6 bases separating them. Germline V CDR1 and CDR2: SGHNT, YENEEA. This CDR3 has 13 amino acids. This CDR3 is CASSLDLGNEQFF. DNA for the CDR3: TGTGCCAGCAGCTTAGATTTGGGCAATGAGCAGTTCTTC.

The chain couples TRBV27 to TRBJ2-3, with 11 bases aligning to TRBD2. Germline assignment: CDR1 MNHEY and CDR2 SMNVEV (reference sequence). V gave up 0 bases and J gave up 5 bases; unmatched junction bases: 10. The length of the CDR3 is 18 residues. CDR3 sequence: CASSLSLLLAGEGDTQYF. The CDR3, as DNA: TGTGCCAGCAGTTTATCGCTTCTACTAGCGGGAGAGGGAGATACGCAGTATTTT.

This chain joins TRBV5-1 and TRBJ1-2; 7 bases line up with TRBD1. Germline trimming cut 3 bases from V and 6 bases from J; bases unmatched to any gene: 8. The length of the CDR3 is 14 residues. Germline lookup yields CDR1 SGHRS and CDR2 YFSETQ. The CDR3 DNA is TGCGCCAGCAGCTCGACGACAGGGAAGGATGGCTACACCTTC. It yields the protein CASSSTTGKDGYTF.

V gene TRBV5-1 combines with J gene TRBJ2-7; D uncertain. Deletions cut 0 bases from V and 0 bases from J, with 7 bases between. Germline V gene data show CDR1 as SGHRS and CDR2 as YFSETQ. This CDR3 has 14 amino acids. Here the CDR3 DNA reads TGCGCCAGCAGCTTGGGCAGGCGCTCCTACGAGCAGTACTTC. Amino acid sequence: CASSLGRRSYEQYF.

The chain joins TRBV10-3 to TRBJ2-7; D may match TRBD1 or TRBD2 (5 bases each). Germline V gene lookup returns CDR1 ENHRY and CDR2 SYGVKD. The ends were cut back, 9 bases at V and 3 bases at J, with 12 bases in the middle. The CDR3 consists of 12 residues. CDR3 in DNA: TGTGCCATTGGGACCGGACTCTACGAGCAGTACTTC. Its translation is CAIGTGLYEQYF.

This chain joins TRBV28 and TRBJ1-2, with D possibly matching TRBD1 (5 bases). The V end lost 3 bases, the J end lost 3 bases, and 17 bases lay between the germline ends. The length of the CDR3 is 16 residues. The germline CDR1 and CDR2 sequences are MDHEN and SYDVKM. CDR3 region: CASSFFMGLKDYGYTF. The CDR3 nucleotides read TGTGCCAGCAGTTTTTTTATGGGGCTCAAGGACTATGGCTACACCTTC.

This sequence joins TRBV7-3 and TRBJ2-7; tentatively, D is TRBD1 (5 bases). The CDR3 has 14 residues. Trimming left V 5 bases short and J 4 bases short, with 15 bases between. Looked up from germline, CDR1 is SGHTA and CDR2 is FQGTGA. CDR3 residues: CASSPWGQLYEQYF. Written as DNA, the CDR3 is TGTGCCAGCAGCCCATGGGGCCAGCTTTACGAGCAGTACTTC.

The DNA for the CDR3 is TGTGCCAGCACCTTGAGGGACAGGACCTTCTATAGCAATCAGCCCCAGCATTTT. It yields the protein CASTLRDRTFYSNQPQHF. The chain has TRBV27 and TRBJ1-5; TRBD1 agrees at 8 bases. The germline V gene has CDR1 MNHEY and CDR2 SMNVEV (reference sequence). J was trimmed by 0 bases and V by 7 bases; bases with no gene match: 14. This CDR3 is built from 18 residues.

The J gene is TRBJ2-7, the V gene TRBV18, with no clear D. CDR1 and CDR2 from the germline V gene are KGHSH and LQKENI. The germline V and J ends were trimmed by 3 bases and 2 bases, with 11 bases remaining between them. The CDR3 contains 14 residues. CDR3 region: CASSPSGTAYEQYF. CDR3 nucleotides: TGTGCCAGCTCACCTTCCGGTACCGCCTACGAGCAGTACTTC.

V and J are TRBV5-8 and TRBJ2-1; TRBD2 matches at 10 bases. CDR3 size: 16 residues. Per the germline V gene, CDR1 is SGHTS and CDR2 is YDEGEE. Trimming at V came to 0 bases and at J to 6 bases, leaving 6 bases not matched to a gene. The CDR3 spells CASSLEGAGGGNEQFF. The CDR3 bases are TGTGCCAGCAGCTTGGAAGGAGCGGGAGGGGGCAATGAGCAGTTCTTC.

J is TRBJ1-2 and V is TRBV29-1, with D possibly TRBD1 on 5 matching bases. V shed 5 bases and J shed 4 bases, with 11 bases lying between them. The CDR3 is 12 residues long. Per germline, CDR1 SQVTM and CDR2 ANQGSEA. The chain's CDR3 is CSVRWRGYGYTF. The CDR3 DNA reads TGCAGCGTTAGGTGGAGGGGCTATGGCTACACCTTC.

V is TRBV28 and J is TRBJ2-7, with D hard to call. The V end lost 3 bases, the J end lost 3 bases, and 12 bases lay between the germline ends. CDR3 size: 14 residues. CDR1 is MDHEN and CDR2 is SYDVKM in the germline V gene. The CDR3 loop is CASSFPPLNYEQYF. CDR3 sequence (DNA): TGTGCCAGCAGTTTTCCCCCACTGAACTACGAGCAGTACTTC. Filled out from reference TRBV28 and TRBJ2-7, the complete variable domain reads DVKVTQSSRYLVKRTGEKVFLECVQDMDHENMFWYRQDPGLGLRLIYFSYDVKMKEKGDIPEGYSVSREKKERFSLILESASTNQTSMYLCASSFPPLNYEQYFGPGTRLTVT.

The rearrangement joins TRBV12-5 to TRBJ1-1, with D maybe TRBD1 (6 bases). V shed 0 bases and J shed 2 bases, with 10 bases lying between them. The CDR3 extends over 15 amino acids. The germline V gene encodes CDR1 LGHNT and CDR2 FRNRAP. The CDR3 is CASGLVVGGNTEAFF. As DNA, the CDR3 is TGTGCTAGTGGTTTGGTAGTTGGGGGCAACACTGAAGCTTTCTTT.

This clone was detected only once. V gene TRBV19 combines with J gene TRBJ1-1, with D hard to call. Germline CDR1 and CDR2: LNHDA and SQIVND (reference sequence). Trimming shortened V by 6 bases and J by 1 base, and 9 bases separated the two germline ends. This CDR3 spans 13 amino acids. The CDR3 region is CASRSVGNTEAFF. CDR3 in DNA: TGTGCCAGTAGGAGTGTGGGGAACACTGAAGCTTTCTTT.

The V call is TRBV7-2, the J call TRBJ1-2; 11 bases map to TRBD1. CDR1 and CDR2 (germline): SGHTA, FQGNSA. V lost 5 bases, J lost 4 bases, and 9 bases stayed unmatched. This CDR3 region has 16 residues. The CDR3 sequence: CASSLAGTGGTYGYTF. CDR3 bases: TGTGCCAGCAGCCTCGCCGGGACAGGGGGGACCTATGGCTACACCTTC.

This clone was seen just once. This chain connects TRBV10-2 to TRBJ2-3; unclear D gene. The V and J ends lost 2 bases and 5 bases respectively, with 5 bases between them. CDR1 WSHSY and CDR2 SAAADI come from the germline V gene. The CDR3 totals 12 residues. The CDR3 nucleotides read TGCGCCAGCAGTGAGAACTTAGATACGCAGTATTTT. Translating gives CASSENLDTQYF.

V is TRBV9 and J is TRBJ2-3, with D perhaps TRBD2 (5 bases). Germline V gene lookup returns CDR1 SGDLS and CDR2 YYNGEE. The CDR3 has 16 amino acids. V was clipped by 0 bases and J by 4 bases, with 15 bases between them. In DNA, the CDR3 is TGTGCCAGCAGCGTAGCCAGAGGGCCGATCGCAGATACGCAGTATTTT. This encodes CASSVARGPIADTQYF.

The chain couples TRBV3-1 (or the pseudogene TRBV3-2) to TRBJ1-3, with D unresolved. CDR1 is LGHDT, CDR2 YNNKEL, per germline (reference sequence). Trimming took 0 bases from V and 7 from J, leaving 13 bases between them. This CDR3 comprises 15 residues. CDR3: CASSQEGNEGNTIYF. The CDR3 region has the DNA TGTGCCAGCAGCCAAGAGGGTAATGAAGGGAACACCATATATTTT.

This clone has only one observation. The genes are TRBV6-5 and TRBJ1-4; D not certain. CDR1 MNHEY and CDR2 SVGAGI come from the germline V gene. V was shortened by 0 bases and J by 8 bases, with 10 bases between the two germline ends. This CDR3 has 14 amino acids. The CDR3 nucleotides read TGTGCCAGCAGTTACTCGGGTGGGTACGAAAAACTGTTTTTT. Protein product: CASSYSGGYEKLFF.